The 9 T cell receptor beta chains in this list originate from one sample, sequenced in a study of response to subunit inactivated influenza vaccine. TCRdb passed the RT-PCR reads through MiXCR, listing each CDR3 protein once. The sample lists approximately 500,000 distinct CDR3 sequences, 10% to 15% occurring once. The material was PBMCs from blood, obtained 40 to 50 days after vaccination. Receptor source: a man aged 45-65 years who received an inactivated influenza vaccine.

The rearrangement joins TRBV7-9 to TRBJ2-3; no clear D gene. This CDR3 has 13 amino acids. Deletions cut 2 bases from V and 10 bases from J, with 13 bases between. Germline values: CDR1 SEHNR, CDR2 FQNEAQ (reference sequence). The DNA for the CDR3 is TGTGCCAGCAGCTTACCGAACCAGCCATCGCAGTATTTT. It yields the protein CASSLPNQPSQYF.

Comment on this clonotype: Its ends do not fully match the called genes, so a read error is possible. The V and J genes are TRBV11-2 and TRBJ1-6, with TRBD1 as a possible D gene (5 bases). The CDR3 consists of 18 residues. CDR1 is SGHAT and CDR2 is FQNNGV in the germline V gene. CDR3 amino acids: CASSLDANRDGYNSPLHF. The CDR3 nucleotides read TGTGCCAGCAGCCTAGACGCCAACCGGGACGGGTATAATTCACCCCTCCACTTT.

This clonotype was detected only a few times. The genes are TRBV7-9 and TRBJ1-6, with no clear D. Germline V CDR1 and CDR2: SEHNR, FQNEAQ (reference sequence). The CDR3 is made up of 14 amino acids. Trimming removed 5 bases from V and 7 bases from J, with 12 bases in between. The CDR3 sequence: CASSTTRTNSPLHF. CDR3 DNA sequence: TGTGCCAGCAGCACGACCAGAACCAATTCACCCCTCCACTTT.

The table lists this clonotype with many counts. The chain combines TRBV5-4 with TRBJ2-5; 7 nucleotides align to TRBD1. CDR1 is SGHNT and CDR2 is YYREEE in the germline V gene (reference sequence). This CDR3 is 16 amino acids long. The V and J ends lost 4 bases and 4 bases, in that order; junction bases with no gene match: 13. CDR3 DNA sequence: TGTGCCAGCAGCCAAATCGACAGGGATTGGAGAGAGACCCAGTACTTC. Its translation is CASSQIDRDWRETQYF.

There are a few counts of this clonotype. CDR3 bases: TGTGCCAGCAGCCCCGGGGCTTCCTACGAGCAGTACTTC. This encodes CASSPGASYEQYF. The V and J genes are TRBV3-1 and TRBJ2-7; D could derive from TRBD1 or TRBD2 (5 bases each). Germline loops: CDR1 LGHDT, CDR2 YNNKEL (reference sequence). The CDR3 sequence is 13 residues long. The germline V and J ends were trimmed by 4 bases and 1 base, with 8 bases remaining between them.

This clonotype was observed a few times. The chain is built from TRBV7-2 and TRBJ2-3; 10 bases align to TRBD2. With 5 bases clipped from V and 4 bases from J, the junction kept 9 bases outside the gene matches. The CDR3 spans 16 residues. The germline CDR1 and CDR2 sequences are SGHTA and FQGNSA. The CDR3 DNA is TGTGCCAGCAGCCCAGGGGAGCGGGGGGGCGCAGATACGCAGTATTTT. Translated, it gives CASSPGERGGADTQYF. The full variable domain, rest sourced from reference TRBV7-2 and TRBJ2-3, is GAGVSQSPSNKVTEKGKDVELRCDPISGHTALYWYRQSLGQGLEFLIYFQGNSAPDKSGLPSDRFSAERTGGSVSTLTIQRTQQEDSAVYLCASSPGERGGADTQYFGPGTRLTVL.

This sequence joins TRBV6-5 and TRBJ1-4; D remains unclear. This CDR3 is 15 amino acids long. Germline values: CDR1 MNHEY, CDR2 SVGAGI. V was pared by 1 base and J by 5 bases, with 11 bases between. The CDR3 DNA follows: TGTGCCAGCAGTTACTTCGCGGGAGAAAATGAAAAACTGTTTTTT. Residues: CASSYFAGENEKLFF.

This clonotype has a handful of counts. The genes are TRBV15 and TRBJ2-3; TRBD2 matches at 7 bases. Germline V gene data show CDR1 as LNHNV and CDR2 as YYDKDF (reference sequence). The J segment lost 2 bases and the V segment lost 0 bases, leaving 2 bases of the junction unmatched. This CDR3 is 15 amino acids long. CDR3 in amino acids: CATSREGRDTDTQYF. The CDR3 DNA reads as TGTGCCACCAGCAGAGAGGGGAGGGACACAGATACGCAGTATTTT.

CDR3 nucleotide sequence: TGTGCCGGCATAAGTAGCTCCTACAATGAGCAGTTCTTC. It is translated as CAGISSSYNEQFF. The J gene is TRBJ2-1, the V gene TRBV7-9; D ambiguous. CDR1 SEHNR and CDR2 FQNEAQ come from the germline V gene (reference sequence). This CDR3 is built from 13 residues. Trimming removed 11 bases at V and 0 bases at J, with 11 bases between.